This T cell receptor (beta chain) is drawn from a study of vaccination effects on CD4 cells after COVID-19. Points on this clone: What it recognizes is unknown.

From germline, CDR1 is MNHEY and CDR2 SVGAGI. Trimming pared 6 bases from V and 4 bases from J, leaving 15 bases between. The CDR3 sequence is 14 residues long. Sequencing followed a ViraFEST assay step that expanded antigen-specific CD4+ T cells with viral peptide pools. With approximately 10 days of culture completed, CD4+ T cells were isolated. Nucleocapsid antibodies stayed negative before and after vaccination, showing no earlier SARS-CoV-2 infection. Study-wide results and limits: The authors studied few convalescent patients and collected no early post-infection timepoints.

Sequencing was performed with immunoSEQ multiplex PCR; in TCRdb, only in-frame clones are kept and a portion is missing. The sample yields 52,000 or so clones, approximately 70% seen once. The sample consisted of CD4+ T cells from PBMCs cultured with SARS-CoV-2 spike peptides, taken before COVID-19 vaccination. The chain joins TRBV6-5 to TRBJ1-2, with D possibly being TRBD1 (5 bases). This receptor was taken from a human donor who received a COVID-19 vaccine. The CDR3 reads CASRVGRQSYGYTF. The CDR3 bases are TGTGCCAGCAGGGTGGGACGACAAAGCTATGGCTACACCTTC.